This is a list of T cell receptor beta chains from one sample in a study of T cells in Graves' hyperthyroidism and ophthalmopathy. TCRdb independently ran MiXCR on the multiplex PCR reads; one entry per CDR3 protein. This sample has hundreds of thousands of distinct CDR3 sequences, with about a sixth found just once. The sequenced sample consisted of blood. The receptors shown here come from a young woman with Graves' ophthalmopathy. Both conserved end residues are part of each CDR3. D genes are given only for firm matches. Rows give clone size only sometimes, using once, few, many, or a class for an expanded clone.

TRBV30	NA	NA	TRBJ2-2	CAWKSRRTNTGELFF	TGTGCCTGGAAGTCCCGCCGCACGAACACCGGGGAGCTGTTTTTT
TRBV20-1	NA	TRBD2	TRBJ2-1	CSARERTSGAEIHEQFF	TGCAGTGCTAGAGAGCGAACTAGCGGGGCCGAAATCCATGAGCAGTTCTTC
TRBV9	many	NA	TRBJ1-1	CASSPLMWQNTEAFF	TGTGCCAGCAGCCCCTTGATGTGGCAGAACACTGAAGCTTTCTTT
TRBV6-1	many	NA	TRBJ1-5	CASSEGFVMGGQPQHF	TGTGCCAGCAGTGAAGGTTTTGTGATGGGAGGTCAGCCCCAGCATTTT
TRBV10-3	many	TRBD1	TRBJ2-7	CAITDGQGYEQYF	TGTGCCATCACCGATGGACAGGGTTACGAGCAGTACTTC
TRBV10-1	few	NA	TRBJ1-1	CASSESPNTEAFF	TGCGCCAGCAGTGAGTCCCCTAACACTGAAGCTTTCTTT
TRBV20-1	many	TRBD2	TRBJ2-1	CSARPPAGGYNEQFF	TGCAGTGCCCGGCCTCCGGCGGGAGGATACAATGAGCAGTTCTTC
TRBV5-8	few	NA	TRBJ1-4	CASSPWGRDEKLFF	TGTGCCAGCAGCCCGTGGGGCAGGGATGAAAAACTGTTTTTT
TRBV3-1	many	TRBD1	TRBJ2-5	CASSHFRGRGEETQYF	TGTGCCAGCAGCCATTTCAGGGGGCGCGGAGAAGAGACCCAGTACTTC
TRBV20-1	many	TRBD1	TRBJ2-2	CSARAPRGQGAGELFF	TGCAGTGCTAGAGCCCCGAGGGGGCAGGGGGCCGGGGAGCTGTTTTTT
TRBV9	few	NA	TRBJ2-1	CASSDGTDEQFF	TGTGCCAGCAGCGATGGGACGGATGAGCAGTTCTTC
TRBV28	many	TRBD2	TRBJ2-1	CASSLGGSGRSDEQFF	TGTGCCAGCAGTTTGGGGGGTAGCGGGAGGTCGGATGAGCAGTTCTTC
TRBV20-1	once	TRBD2	TRBJ2-7	CSARTRLAGGPYEQYF	TGCAGTGCCCGTACCCGGCTAGCGGGGGGCCCCTACGAGCAGTACTTC
TRBV7-8	many	NA	TRBJ2-3	CASSSLQGDTQYF	TGTGCCAGCAGCTCGCTTCAGGGAGATACGCAGTATTTT
TRBV7-9	many	TRBD2	TRBJ2-7	CASTPGGPEYEQYF	TGTGCCAGCACCCCGGGAGGGCCTGAGTACGAGCAGTACTTC
TRBV9	many	TRBD2	TRBJ2-3	CASSGSGTSGFTDTQYF	TGTGCCAGCAGTGGCTCCGGGACTAGCGGATTCACAGATACGCAGTATTTT
TRBV28	NA	NA	TRBJ1-5	CASSTSGNNQPQHF	TGTGCCAGCAGCACCTCAGGGAACAATCAGCCCCAGCATTTT
TRBV27	NA	TRBD2	TRBJ2-7	CASSISGGDYEQYF	TGTGCCAGCAGTATTAGCGGGGGGGACTACGAGCAGTACTTC
TRBV5-4	NA	NA	TRBJ2-1	CASSQKRLIDYPGPPLEQFF	TGTGCCAGCAGCCAAAAACGACTAATAGATTATCCCGGCCCCCCCCTTGAGCAGTTCTTC
TRBV20-1	NA	NA	TRBJ1-1	CSASTLAGGGTEAFF	TGCAGTGCTAGTACGCTAGCGGGAGGGGGCACTGAAGCTTTCTTT
TRBV5-1	few	NA	TRBJ2-6	CASSLYSSPSGANVLTF	TGCGCCAGCAGCTTGTATAGCAGCCCCTCTGGGGCCAACGTCCTGACTTTC
TRBV6-1	NA	NA	TRBJ1-2	CASSHGGADGYTF	TGTGCCAGCAGCCACGGGGGCGCGGATGGCTACACCTTC
TRBV12-3/TRBV12-4	many	TRBD2	TRBJ2-1	CASRPTSEEQFF	TGTGCCAGCAGGCCTACTAGCGAGGAGCAGTTCTTC
TRBV5-5	many	NA	TRBJ2-5	CASSFGGRRETQYF	TGTGCCAGCAGCTTCGGGGGGCGTCGAGAGACCCAGTACTTC
TRBV4-1	many	NA	TRBJ2-7	CASSQDSGQGGYEQYF	TGCGCCAGCAGCCAAGATTCGGGTCAGGGGGGCTACGAGCAGTACTTC
TRBV20-1	many	NA	TRBJ2-7	CSALGSYEQYF	TGCAGTGCTCTTGGGTCCTACGAGCAGTACTTC
TRBV19	NA	NA	TRBJ2-1	CASSIVGSSSYNEQFF	TGTGCCAGTAGTATAGTGGGGAGTAGCTCCTACAATGAGCAGTTCTTC
TRBV29-1	many	TRBD2	TRBJ2-1	CSVDGTSGGDSYNEQFF	TGCAGCGTTGACGGGACTAGCGGGGGGGATTCCTACAATGAGCAGTTCTTC
TRBV20-1	many	TRBD2	TRBJ2-3	CSHREAPADTQYF	TGCAGTCATCGGGAGGCCCCCGCAGATACGCAGTATTTT
TRBV15	many	TRBD1	TRBJ1-6	CATSAGGTGSPLHF	TGTGCCACCAGCGCTGGCGGGACAGGGTCTCCCCTCCACTTT
TRBV7-9	many	NA	TRBJ2-1	CASSGQLSSYNEQFF	TGTGCCAGCAGCGGGCAGCTGAGCTCCTACAATGAGCAGTTCTTC
TRBV29-1	NA	NA	TRBJ1-1	CSVDTGVDAFF	TGCAGCGTTGATACGGGGGTCGATGCTTTCTTT
TRBV6-1	many	NA	TRBJ1-1	CASSEQGIAEAFF	TGTGCCAGCAGTGAACAGGGGATCGCTGAAGCTTTCTTT
TRBV27	many	NA	TRBJ1-1	CASRDIIMNTEAFF	TGTGCCAGCAGAGACATAATCATGAACACTGAAGCTTTCTTT
TRBV6-1	many	NA	TRBJ2-2	CASSVAGANTGELFF	TGTGCCAGCAGTGTGGCAGGGGCCAACACCGGGGAGCTGTTTTTT
TRBV2	many	NA	TRBJ2-2	CASSEWGPGELFF	TGTGCCAGCAGTGAGTGGGGGCCCGGGGAGCTGTTTTTT
TRBV12-3/TRBV12-4	many	NA	TRBJ2-1	CASSFGLSNEQFF	TGTGCCAGCAGTTTTGGTCTGTCCAATGAGCAGTTCTTC
TRBV28	NA	TRBD1	TRBJ1-1	CAGSRDRVGFAFF	TGTGCCGGCAGCCGTGACAGGGTTGGTTTTGCTTTCTTT
TRBV20-1	NA	TRBD1	TRBJ1-2	CSARSIPGTGAYGYTF	TGCAGTGCTAGATCGATCCCCGGGACAGGGGCCTATGGCTACACCTTC
TRBV9	many	NA	TRBJ2-3	CASSVASEGDTQYF	TGTGCCAGCAGCGTAGCTAGCGAGGGAGATACGCAGTATTTT
TRBV11-2	many	NA	TRBJ2-3	CASSLGWGTSTDTQYF	TGTGCCAGCAGCTTAGGCTGGGGAACTAGCACAGATACGCAGTATTTT
TRBV12-3/TRBV12-4	few	TRBD2	TRBJ2-1	CASSFRGSGAYNEQFF	TGTGCCAGCAGTTTCAGGGGTAGCGGGGCCTACAATGAGCAGTTCTTC
TRBV7-4	many	NA	TRBJ2-1	CASSLFTHPGEQFF	TGTGCCAGCAGCTTGTTTACTCACCCGGGCGAGCAGTTCTTC
TRBV4-1	NA	NA	TRBJ2-3	CASSQVGGAGPTDTQYF	TGCGCCAGCAGCCAAGTTGGGGGGGCAGGGCCGACAGATACGCAGTATTTT
TRBV2	many	NA	TRBJ1-2	CASSVRTYGYTF	TGTGCCAGCAGTGTTAGGACCTATGGCTACACCTTC
TRBV7-2	few	TRBD2	TRBJ2-2	CASSLVLKGSSGVNTGELFF	TGTGCCAGCAGCTTAGTGCTTAAGGGGTCTAGCGGGGTGAACACCGGGGAGCTGTTTTTT
TRBV27	few	NA	TRBJ2-7	CASSLRDTDYEQYF	TGTGCCAGCAGTTTGAGGGACACTGACTACGAGCAGTACTTC
TRBV7-3	many	TRBD2	TRBJ2-3	CASSLGPVSGEGTDTQYF	TGTGCCAGCAGCTTAGGGCCGGTTAGCGGGGAAGGCACAGATACGCAGTATTTT
TRBV28	many	NA	TRBJ2-7	CASSPVTPYEQYF	TGTGCCAGCTCTCCCGTAACCCCCTACGAGCAGTACTTC
TRBV2	many	NA	TRBJ1-1	CARSRDTPHTEAFF	TGTGCCAGGTCCCGGGACACCCCTCACACTGAAGCTTTCTTT
TRBV19	NA	TRBD2	TRBJ2-1	CASSISLAGVHNEQFF	TGTGCCAGTAGTATAAGTCTAGCGGGGGTCCACAATGAGCAGTTCTTC
TRBV12-3/TRBV12-4	many	NA	TRBJ2-1	CASSSRLVRTYNEQFF	TGTGCCAGCAGTTCTCGACTAGTCAGAACCTACAATGAGCAGTTCTTC
TRBV7-3	many	TRBD2	TRBJ2-1	CASSLFPSGTYNEQFF	TGTGCCAGCAGCTTATTCCCTAGCGGGACGTACAATGAGCAGTTCTTC
TRBV28	many	NA	TRBJ2-7	CASSSLTARQHSYEQYF	TGTGCCAGCAGTTCCTTAACGGCACGGCAACACTCCTACGAGCAGTACTTC